These 27 T cell receptor beta chains share one sample of origin, sequenced in a study of T-cell memory formation after mild COVID-19 (dated by TCRdb to about 2021). Library preparation used 5' RACE. Instrument used: Illumina NovaSeq 6000. Starting from the raw public reads, TCRdb applied fastp trimming at Q25, assembled clones with MiXCR and retained in-frame beta chains. Identical CDR3 protein sequences are pooled into one entry, listed with their most common genes and DNA. Across this sample there are under 700,000 distinct CDR3 sequences, with around 21% seen only once. The ten largest clonotypes hold approximately 13% of the sample. Sequenced: PBMCs or a T cell subset sorted from them (not recorded which). These receptors all stem from an adult woman who had mild COVID-19 (a few samples of this study predate the infection). The sample titles of this study are shuffled in the database, so cell type and time point are left out; the donor was told from shared clones.

The V gene is TRBV12-3 or TRBV12-4, the J gene TRBJ2-5; TRBD1 matches 10 bases. The CDR3 spans 13 residues. With 7 bases clipped from V and 5 bases from J, the junction kept 4 bases outside the gene matches. CDR3 nucleotides: TGTGCCAGCACCTTGACAGGGGGCGAGACCCAGTACTTC. This gives the protein CASTLTGGETQYF.

In its sample, this clonotype was seen a few times. The V and J genes are TRBV5-6 and TRBJ2-1; TRBD1 aligns across 9 bases. V shed 4 bases and J 4 bases; nucleotides not matched to a gene: 9. The CDR3 consists of 16 residues. Germline CDR1 SGHDT, CDR2 YYEEEE. Here the CDR3 reads CASSPARDRAYNEQFF. The CDR3 bases are TGTGCCAGCAGCCCGGCACGGGACAGGGCATACAATGAGCAGTTCTTC.

This clonotype was recorded many times. The rearrangement links TRBV7-2 to TRBJ2-1, with D perhaps TRBD2 (6 bases). CDR1 and CDR2 (germline): SGHTA, FQGNSA. V lost 4 bases and J 12 bases, leaving 19 bases between the germline ends. The CDR3 extends over 14 amino acids. The CDR3 reads CASSSGTGSAGQFF. Written as DNA, the CDR3 is TGTGCCAGCAGCTCAGGGACTGGGAGTGCAGGGCAGTTCTTC.

The chain couples TRBV19 to TRBJ2-5; TRBD1 might be the D (6 bases). Germline V gene lookup returns CDR1 LNHDA and CDR2 SQIVND (reference sequence). The V end lost 7 bases, the J end lost 4 bases, and 10 bases lay between the germline ends. The CDR3 spans 12 residues. The CDR3 coding sequence is TGTGCCAGTACCTCAGGGGCAGAGACCCAGTACTTC. Translated, it gives CASTSGAETQYF.

This clonotype was detected ten times or more. This chain links TRBV29-1 with TRBJ2-3; no definite D call. The CDR3 consists of 12 residues. The germline V gene has CDR1 SQVTM and CDR2 ANQGSEA. The V gene lost 3 bases and the J gene lost 4 bases, with 8 bases spanning the gap. CDR3 sequence (DNA): TGCAGCGTTGATCCCGTGGCAGATACGCAGTATTTT. It is translated as CSVDPVADTQYF.

This chain links TRBV5-1 with TRBJ1-1; D is ambiguous. This CDR3 comprises 13 residues. The ends were cut back, 0 bases at V and 3 bases at J, with 6 bases in the middle. The germline gives CDR1 SGHRS, CDR2 YFSETQ. The CDR3 DNA follows: TGCGCCAGCAGCTTGGAACCCTACACTGAAGCTTTCTTT. This sequence encodes CASSLEPYTEAFF. Full variable domain (outside the CDR3, taken from reference TRBV5-1 and TRBJ1-1): KAGVTQTPRYLIKTRGQQVTLSCSPISGHRSVSWYQQTPGQGLQFLFEYFSETQRNKGNFPGRFSGRQFSNSRSEMNVSTLELGDSALYLCASSLEPYTEAFFGQGTRLTVV.

The table lists this clonotype with many counts. The chain uses TRBV24-1 and TRBJ2-1; TRBD2 matches at 7 bases. The junction had 4 bases not matched to a gene; V was cut back by 0 bases and J by 6 bases. The CDR3 extends over 15 amino acids. Germline V gene lookup returns CDR1 KGHDR and CDR2 SFDVKD. CDR3 protein: CATSDLASGSNEQFF. The CDR3 nucleotides read TGTGCCACCAGTGATTTGGCTAGCGGTTCCAATGAGCAGTTCTTC.

The chain links TRBV15 to TRBJ1-2; D might be TRBD1 (6 bases). The CDR3 is 13 amino acids. V was trimmed by 3 bases and J by 7 bases, leaving 12 bases between them. Germline assignment: CDR1 LNHNV and CDR2 YYDKDF (reference sequence). DNA of the CDR3: TGTGCCACCAGCAGGGGTACAGGGAGTGGCTACACCTTC. It codes for CATSRGTGSGYTF.

This clonotype has just a few counts. The J gene is TRBJ1-2, the V gene TRBV7-6; D may be TRBD1 (5 bases). The length of the CDR3 is 16 residues. Germline values: CDR1 SGHVS, CDR2 FNYEAQ. Trimming removed 2 bases from V and 0 bases from J, with 13 bases in between. The CDR3 reads CASSLYEDSANYGYTF. In DNA form, the CDR3 reads TGTGCCAGCAGCTTATATGAAGACAGCGCTAACTATGGCTACACCTTC. Drawing the rest from reference TRBV7-6 and TRBJ1-2, the complete variable domain is GAGVSQSPRYKVTKRGQDVALRCDPISGHVSLYWYRQALGQGPEFLTYFNYEAQQDKSGLPNDRFSAERPEGSISTLTIQRTEQRDSAMYRCASSLYEDSANYGYTFGSGTRLTVV.

CDR3 region: CASSSSLGRNTQYF. The CDR3 bases are TGTGCCAGCAGCTCCTCCCTAGGGAGGAATACGCAGTATTTT. The gene calls are TRBV4-2 and TRBJ2-3; TRBD2 is a possible D gene (6 bases). The V end was cut by 5 bases, the J end by 7 bases, with 16 bases between. Germline V CDR1 and CDR2: LGHNA, YNFKEQ. The CDR3 is 14 amino acids.

The genes are TRBV18 and TRBJ2-4, with 7 bases fitting TRBD1. The CDR3 covers 15 residues. The germline V gene encodes CDR1 KGHSH and CDR2 LQKENI. V lost 8 bases and J lost 15; bases outside the gene matches: 22. The CDR3 here is CASTPRQELGGGSYF. CDR3 DNA sequence: TGTGCCAGCACTCCAAGACAGGAGTTAGGGGGCGGTTCGTACTTC.

In its sample, this clonotype was seen many times. The chain is built from TRBV9 and TRBJ2-7; TRBD2 aligns across 7 bases. V lost 2 bases, J lost 0 bases, and 8 bases stayed unmatched. The germline V gene encodes CDR1 SGDLS and CDR2 YYNGEE. The CDR3 is 16 residues long. The CDR3, as DNA: TGTGCCAGCAGCGTGCCTAGCGGTAAAAGCTCCTACGAGCAGTACTTC. This gives the protein CASSVPSGKSSYEQYF.

The V and J genes are TRBV20-1 and TRBJ1-1, with a weak D call TRBD1 (6 bases). Trimming removed 6 bases from V and 1 base from J, with 12 bases in between. CDR3 length equals 13 residues. Per the germline V gene, CDR1 is DFQATT and CDR2 is SNEGSKA (reference sequence). The CDR3 reads CSASGHPNTEAFF. The CDR3 DNA sequence: TGCAGTGCCTCGGGACACCCGAACACTGAAGCTTTCTTT.

The chain links TRBV12-3 or TRBV12-4 to TRBJ2-2; D is ambiguous. With 5 bases removed from V and 0 bases from J, the gap between germline ends came to 22 bases. This CDR3 has 19 residues. DNA of the CDR3: TGTGCCAGCAGTCCGACAACATCTACGTGGAGTACGAACACCGGGGAGCTGTTTTTT. Protein sequence: CASSPTTSTWSTNTGELFF.

J is TRBJ2-3 and V is TRBV29-1; 9 positions match TRBD1. Trimming took 1 base from V and 4 from J; bases not matched to a gene: 0. The CDR3 runs 13 residues. Germline CDR1 reads SQVTM; CDR2 reads ANQGSEA. This CDR3 is CSVEGQGADTQYF. As DNA, the CDR3 is TGCAGCGTTGAAGGACAGGGGGCAGATACGCAGTATTTT.

This chain connects TRBV5-1 to TRBJ2-7; D is perhaps TRBD1 (5 bases). This CDR3 region has 16 residues. V was clipped by 5 bases and J by 0 bases, with 18 bases between them. Germline V gene sequence: CDR1 SGHRS, CDR2 YFSETQ. For the CDR3, the DNA is TGCGCCAGCAGTCGGTCTGGCCAGGGAATCTCCTACGAGCAGTACTTC. Translating gives CASSRSGQGISYEQYF.

This clonotype was counted a single time. The chain combines TRBV5-8 with TRBJ1-5, with 10 bases lining up with TRBD1. V was clipped by 4 bases and J by 2 bases; unmatched bases: 6. The CDR3 runs 16 residues. Germline assignment: CDR1 SGHTS and CDR2 YDEGEE. The CDR3 region is CASSLRTGGGNQPQHF. The CDR3 DNA reads TGTGCCAGCAGCCTAAGGACAGGGGGAGGCAATCAGCCCCAGCATTTT.

The chain employs TRBV11-2 and TRBJ2-3, with 8 bases fitting TRBD2. The V segment lost 1 base and the J segment 0 bases; nucleotides outside the gene matches: 6. CDR1 is SGHAT and CDR2 is FQNNGV in the germline V gene. The CDR3 extends over 17 amino acids. CDR3 DNA sequence: TGTGCCAGCAGCTTAGTGGGCGGGGGGACTAGCACAGATACGCAGTATTTT. Translation: CASSLVGGGTSTDTQYF.

V usage is TRBV30 and J usage is TRBJ2-2; the match to TRBD1 covers 7 bases. The CDR3 runs 12 residues. Germline lookup yields CDR1 GTSNPN and CDR2 SVGIG (reference sequence). The ends lost 2 bases at V and 6 bases at J; junction bases unmatched: 0. The CDR3 protein is CAWSRGPGELFF. Written as DNA, the CDR3 is TGTGCCTGGAGTAGGGGGCCCGGGGAGCTGTTTTTT.

This sequence joins TRBV19 and TRBJ2-1; 10 bases align to TRBD2. Trimming at V came to 1 base and at J to 6 bases, leaving 3 bases not matched to a gene. The CDR3 consists of 15 residues. Germline CDR1 LNHDA, CDR2 SQIVND (reference sequence). CDR3 in amino acids: CASSIGLAGVNEQFF. CDR3 coding DNA: TGTGCCAGTAGTATAGGTCTAGCGGGAGTCAATGAGCAGTTCTTC.

In its sample, this clonotype was seen a few times. The V gene is TRBV5-1, the J gene TRBJ2-1, with D possibly called TRBD1 or TRBD2 (5 bases each). V was pared by 4 bases and J by 3 bases, with 14 bases between. The germline V gene has CDR1 SGHRS and CDR2 YFSETQ. The CDR3 totals 15 residues. This CDR3 is CASSPRDPDYNEQFF. Here the CDR3 DNA reads TGCGCCAGCAGCCCCCGGGACCCGGACTACAATGAGCAGTTCTTC.

V and J are TRBV11-2 and TRBJ1-5; D may be TRBD1 (5 bases). In germline, CDR1 is SGHAT, CDR2 FQNNGV. The CDR3 is 15 amino acids. V lost 5 bases to trimming and J lost 2 bases, with 13 bases between them. CDR3 region: CASSVGWGGNQPQHF. The CDR3 bases are TGTGCCAGCAGCGTAGGTTGGGGGGGCAATCAGCCCCAGCATTTT.

CDR3 sequence reads: CASSSAPFAGEETQYF. In DNA form, the CDR3 reads TGCGCCAGCAGCTCAGCCCCCTTTGCCGGTGAGGAGACCCAGTACTTC. The V call is TRBV5-1, the J call TRBJ2-5; D remains ambiguous. Germline V gene data show CDR1 as SGHRS and CDR2 as YFSETQ. This CDR3 has 16 residues. Trimming cost V 3 bases and J 5 bases, with 20 bases left between them.

The gene calls are TRBV20-1 and TRBJ2-2; possibly TRBD2 for D (7 bases). CDR3 length: 13 amino acids. Germline values: CDR1 DFQATT, CDR2 SNEGSKA (reference sequence). V was trimmed by 7 bases and J by 4 bases, leaving 13 bases between them. CDR3 coding DNA: TGCAGTGGCGGGGGCGCGGGCACCGGGGAGCTGTTTTTT. It translates to CSGGGAGTGELFF.

V is TRBV4-3 and J is TRBJ2-5; D is possibly TRBD2 (5 bases). CDR3 length equals 13 residues. V gave up 4 bases and J gave up 11 bases, with 17 bases separating them. CDR1 is LGHNA, CDR2 YSLEER, per germline. The CDR3 DNA is TGCGCCAGCAGCCCCACGGTGGCGAGGGCGCAGTACTTC. It encodes CASSPTVARAQYF.

This clonotype came up a few times. This chain connects TRBV29-1 to TRBJ2-3; 10 bases agree with TRBD1. Germline trimming cut 6 bases from V and 0 bases from J; bases unmatched to any gene: 6. This CDR3 contains 15 residues. Germline V gene sequence: CDR1 SQVTM, CDR2 ANQGSEA. CDR3 DNA sequence: TGCAGCGTAGCGGTGGGACAGGGGAGCACAGATACGCAGTATTTT. This gives the protein CSVAVGQGSTDTQYF.

This clonotype was seen a few times. This chain uses TRBV19 with TRBJ1-1; 12 bases align to TRBD1. The V gene end was trimmed by 8 bases and the J gene end by 5 bases; junction bases not matched to a gene: 12. Germline V gene lookup returns CDR1 LNHDA and CDR2 SQIVND (reference sequence). This CDR3 region has 16 residues. The CDR3 sequence is CASGRWDRGPGTEAFF. The CDR3 DNA sequence: TGTGCCAGTGGGAGGTGGGACAGGGGGCCTGGGACTGAAGCTTTCTTT.